This T cell receptor (beta chain) was obtained from a study of human T cells and chemical hapten exposure. Study overall: Subjects had 2% DPC placed on about 2 cm by about 2 cm of upper inner arm skin for sensitization. For the roughly 26-week duration of the study, patients were given weekly doses of diphenylcyclopropenone on the scalp. Overall study results and limits: Correlating positively with patch test score were the PT1 expanded TCR counts. With alopecia, donors may have immune responses unlike healthy people's.

This CDR3 is built from 17 residues. Trimming took 1 base from V and 6 from J; bases not matched to a gene: 5. The germline V gene encodes CDR1 SGHTA and CDR2 FQGNSA. TCRdb reanalysed the RACE reads using MiXCR and keeps one entry per CDR3 protein. Among roughly 50,000 distinct CDR3 sequences listed, approximately 9.9% were seen once. This clonotype was seen only a few times. Its antigen remains unidentified. Documented time point: patch test 1, 2 weeks after DPC sensitization. Treatment defined: therapeutic diphenylcyclopropenone sensitization with weekly scalp DPC. Unfractionated whole blood was the source from which total RNA was extracted.

The sample in question was whole blood, obtained in connection with sensitization to the hapten diphenylcyclopropenone (DPC). The rearrangement uses TRBV7-2 and TRBJ2-1, with TRBD2 matching over 14 bases. The receptor was derived from a middle-aged woman with alopecia areata. Some clones in this sample may be carry-over from other donors' samples. The CDR3: CASSLVSTSGGVNEQFF. In DNA, the CDR3 is TGTGCCAGCAGCTTAGTGTCGACTAGCGGGGGGGTCAATGAGCAGTTCTTC.